This T cell receptor beta chain was recorded in a study of T-cell memory formation after mild COVID-19. The CDR3 extends over 18 amino acids. CDR1 and CDR2 (germline): SGHRS, YFSETQ. V lost 0 bases, J lost 5 bases, and 23 bases lay in between. This clonotype was counted between two and nine times. Each CDR3 protein gets one entry after TCRdb re-called the 5' RACE reads with MiXCR. Among 100,000 to 120,000 distinct CDR3 sequences listed, around 17% were seen once. The chain joins TRBV5-1 to TRBJ2-5; D tentatively fits TRBD1 or TRBD2 (5 bases each). What was sequenced was PBMCs or a T cell subset sorted from them (not recorded which). The sequence derives from a man aged 18 to 29 who had mild COVID-19 (a few samples of this study predate the infection). Cell type and time point are not known. Written as DNA, the CDR3 is TGCGCCAGCAGCTTGGCCGGGGCGCTGTCGCGAAGAGGGGAGACCCAGTACTTC. Amino acid sequence: CASSLAGALSRRGETQYF. The variable domain in full, with the rest retrieved from reference TRBV5-1 and TRBJ2-5, is KAGVTQTPRYLIKTRGQQVTLSCSPISGHRSVSWYQQTPGQGLQFLFEYFSETQRNKGNFPGRFSGRQFSNSRSEMNVSTLELGDSALYLCASSLAGALSRRGETQYFGPGTRLLVL.